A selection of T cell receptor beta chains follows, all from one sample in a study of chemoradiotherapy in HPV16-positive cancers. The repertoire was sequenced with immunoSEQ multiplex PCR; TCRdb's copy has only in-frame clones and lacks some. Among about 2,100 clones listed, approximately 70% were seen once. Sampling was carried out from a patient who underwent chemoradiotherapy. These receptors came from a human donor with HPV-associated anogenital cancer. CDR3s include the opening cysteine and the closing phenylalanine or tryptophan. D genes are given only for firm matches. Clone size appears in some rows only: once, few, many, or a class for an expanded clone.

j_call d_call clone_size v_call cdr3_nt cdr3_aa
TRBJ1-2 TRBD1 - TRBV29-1 TGCAGCTTCTCAACAGGGGTATCTAATGGCTACACCTTC CSFSTGVSNGYTF
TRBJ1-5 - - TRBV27 TGTGCCAGCAGTTTAATAGGTACGGGTCAGCCCCAGCATTTT CASSLIGTGQPQHF
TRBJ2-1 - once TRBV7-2 TGTGCCAGCAGCCCTGAAATGAGGGGTTGGAATGAGCAGTTCTTC CASSPEMRGWNEQFF
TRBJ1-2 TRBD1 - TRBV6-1 TGTGCCAGCAGTGTGGGATCCAACAGGGGTTCAGGCTACACCTTC CASSVGSNRGSGYTF
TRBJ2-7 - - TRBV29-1 TGCAGCGTTGCTGGCCAAATAACCTCCTACGAGCAGTACTTC CSVAGQITSYEQYF
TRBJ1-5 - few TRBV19 TGTGCCAGTAGTACAACAGGCAATCAGCCCCAGCATTTT CASSTTGNQPQHF
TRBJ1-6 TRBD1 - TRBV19 TGTGCCAGTAGTCGGACAGGGGGAAATTCACCCCTCCACTTT CASSRTGGNSPLHF
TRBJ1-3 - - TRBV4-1 TGCGCCAGCAGCCAAGACTCCGGGGGCTCTGGAAACACCATATATTTT CASSQDSGGSGNTIYF
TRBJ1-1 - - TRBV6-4 TGTGCCAGCAGTGCCACCTGGGGGGGCACTGAAGCTTTCTTT CASSATWGGTEAFF
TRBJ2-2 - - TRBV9 TGTGCCAGCAGCGCGAAGGGAACGGGCACCGGGGAGCTGTTTTTT CASSAKGTGTGELFF
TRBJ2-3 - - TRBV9 TGTGCCAGCAGCACCCCAGGGGGGGGCGCGGAAGATACGCAGTATTTT CASSTPGGGAEDTQYF
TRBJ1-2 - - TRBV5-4 TGTGCCAGCAGCTGGGACGGTAACTATGGCTACACCTTC CASSWDGNYGYTF
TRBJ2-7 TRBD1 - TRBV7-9 TGTGCCAGCAGCCTTAATGCAGGGGGCTCCTACGAGCAGTACTTC CASSLNAGGSYEQYF
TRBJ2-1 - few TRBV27 TGTGCCAGCAGTCCAGGGTACTACAATGAGCAGTTCTTC CASSPGYYNEQFF
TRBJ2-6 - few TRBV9 TGTGCCAGCACCCCGGGGGCTGGGGCCAACGTCCTGACTTTC CASTPGAGANVLTF
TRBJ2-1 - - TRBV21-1 TGTGCCAGCAGTTACGCCTTAAGGGTCAACAATGAGCAGTTCTTC CASSYALRVNNEQFF
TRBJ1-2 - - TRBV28 TGTGCCAGCAGGCCTACAGGGCTCTATGGCTACACCTTC CASRPTGLYGYTF
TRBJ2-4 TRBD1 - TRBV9 TGTGCCAGCAGCGTTTCAGGGGGCTCGAAAAACATTCAGTACTTC CASSVSGGSKNIQYF
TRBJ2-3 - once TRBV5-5 TGTGCCAGCAGCTTGGCGGGAGACTTAACATCCACAGATACGCAGTATTTT CASSLAGDLTSTDTQYF
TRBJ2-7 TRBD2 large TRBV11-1 TGTGCCAGCAGCCCCTGGAGGACTAGCGGGAACTACGAGCAGTACTTC CASSPWRTSGNYEQYF
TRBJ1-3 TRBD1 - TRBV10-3 TGTGCCATCAGTCGGGGGACAGGGGCCAACTCTGGAAACACCATATATTTT CAISRGTGANSGNTIYF
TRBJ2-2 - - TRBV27 TGTGCCAGCAGTATTCTTACCGGGGAGCTGTTTTTT CASSILTGELFF
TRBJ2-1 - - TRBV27 TGTGCCAGCAGTTTAATGACCCCCACCGGCAATGAGCAGTTCTTC CASSLMTPTGNEQFF
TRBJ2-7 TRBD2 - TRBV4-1 TGCGCCAGCAGCCAAGATCGGCTAGCGGGGCCGATCTTC CASSQDRLAGPIF
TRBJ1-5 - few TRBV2 TGTGCCAGCAAAGGGGGTACAGGTGACCTTAGCAATCAGCCCCAGCATTTT CASKGGTGDLSNQPQHF
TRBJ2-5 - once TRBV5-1 TGCGCCAGCAGCTTTACCGGGACAAATCAAGAGACCCAGTACTTC CASSFTGTNQETQYF
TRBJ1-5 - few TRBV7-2 TGTGCCAGCAGCCTGGAGGGGTTCCAGCCCCAGCATTTT CASSLEGFQPQHF
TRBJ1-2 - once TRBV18 TGTGCCAGCTCACCACCTACAGGAGGAAACTATGGCTACACCTTC CASSPPTGGNYGYTF
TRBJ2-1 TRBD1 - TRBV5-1 TGCGCCAGCAGCAGCACAGGGGGGACGTACAATGAGCAGTTCTTC CASSSTGGTYNEQFF
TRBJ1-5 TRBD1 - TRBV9 TGTGCCAGCAGCCCCGGGACAGGGGATAGCAATCAGCCCCAGCATTTT CASSPGTGDSNQPQHF
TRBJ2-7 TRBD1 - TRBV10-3 TGTGCCATTACTCCAGGGGGCGTAAACGAGCAGTACTTC CAITPGGVNEQYF
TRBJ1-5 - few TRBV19 TGTGCCAGTAGTACCCCCCCGGGTCAGCCCCAGCATTTT CASSTPPGQPQHF
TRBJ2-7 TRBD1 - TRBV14 TGTGCCAGCAGCCAAGATCTGGGACAGTTCTACGAGCAGTACTTC CASSQDLGQFYEQYF